This T cell receptor beta chain was identified during a study of CD8+CD57+ T cells in acquired aplastic anemia. Across the study: Mean yield of DNA from sorted CD4+ and CD8+ cells was approximately 3 ug. Researchers reported that healthy donors averaged roughly 10 million reads for CD4+ cells.

Genomic DNA, serving as template, underwent TCR beta VDJ and CDR3 profiling. MiXCR, applied by TCRdb to the reads, yields one record per CDR3 protein. The data contain about 180,000 distinct CDR3 sequences, under 55% of them singletons. This clonotype was counted a few times. Its antigen is unidentified. CDR3 length: 12 amino acids. Germline CDR1 and CDR2: SGDLS and YYNGEE. V shed 3 bases and J shed 1 base, with 1 base lying between them. General study results and limits: About 30 CD8+ CDR3 sequences occurred in both the patients and the controls.

The TCR was taken from a human donor in good health. The chain employs TRBV9 and TRBJ2-2, with D unresolved. Sequencing was performed on sorted CD4+, CD8+, or CD8+CD57+ T cells (not recorded which) from PBMCs. The DNA for the CDR3 is TGTGCCAGCAGCGGGAACACCGGGGAGCTGTTTTTT. Encoded protein: CASSGNTGELFF.